A single sample is the source of the 27 T cell receptor beta chains below, sequenced in a study of cytomegalovirus exposure and HLA in healthy donors. The PCR had 60 Vbeta and 13 Jbeta primers. TCRdb's copy holds only in-frame clones and misses some; the assay was immunoSEQ multiplex PCR. The data contain approximately 150,000 clones, around 65% of them singletons. The sequenced sample consisted of PBMCs. These TCRs come from a male donor in good health and CMV-seronegative.

The rearrangement joins TRBV11-2 to TRBJ1-5; D call uncertain. V was shortened by 4 bases and J by 1 base, with 8 bases between the two germline ends. The CDR3 has 14 amino acids. Per the germline V gene, CDR1 is SGHAT and CDR2 is FQNNGV. The CDR3 loop is CASSSGRSNQPQHF. The CDR3, as DNA: TGTGCCAGCAGCTCTGGTCGGAGCAATCAGCCCCAGCATTTT. The full variable domain, rest sourced from reference TRBV11-2 and TRBJ1-5, is EAGVAQSPRYKIIEKRQSVAFWCNPISGHATLYWYQQILGQGPKLLIQFQNNGVVDDSQLPKDRFSAERLKGVDSTLKIQPAKLEDSAVYLCASSSGRSNQPQHFGDGTRLSIL.

V gene TRBV5-6 combines with J gene TRBJ2-5; a possible D gene is TRBD2 (5 bases). The CDR3 totals 13 residues. With 0 bases removed from V and 4 bases from J, the gap between germline ends came to 7 bases. In germline, CDR1 is SGHDT, CDR2 YYEEEE. CDR3 sequence: CASSLVGGETQYF. The CDR3 bases are TGTGCCAGCAGCTTGGTTGGAGGAGAGACCCAGTACTTC.

The V gene is TRBV7-7, the J gene TRBJ2-3, with TRBD1 matching over 9 bases. Germline assignment: CDR1 SSHAT and CDR2 FNYEAQ (reference sequence). The CDR3 has 15 residues. V lost 2 bases to trimming and J lost 5 bases; unmatched junction nucleotides: 5. CDR3 region: CASSLTGTGKDTQYF. For the CDR3, the DNA is TGTGCCAGCAGCTTAACCGGGACAGGGAAAGATACGCAGTATTTT.

This clone was detected a few times. This chain joins TRBV5-1 and TRBJ1-2; TRBD1 matches 9 bases. The germline V gene has CDR1 SGHRS and CDR2 YFSETQ. V lost 2 bases, J lost 8 bases, and 10 bases stayed unmatched. CDR3 length: 15 amino acids. The CDR3, as DNA: TGCGCCAGCAGCTTCAGTTGGGCGACAGGGGGAGGCTACACCTTC. Amino acids: CASSFSWATGGGYTF.

This chain uses TRBV29-1 with TRBJ1-1; D is possibly TRBD1 (6 bases). The CDR3 spans 13 residues. V was trimmed by 7 bases and J by 2 bases, leaving 14 bases between them. Germline lookup yields CDR1 SQVTM and CDR2 ANQGSEA. The CDR3 DNA reads as TGCAGCGCTAGGGACACCCTCAACACTGAAGCTTTCTTT. This translates into CSARDTLNTEAFF.

The chain joins TRBV7-9 to TRBJ2-7; D uncertain. The CDR3 has 12 residues. V was cut by 3 bases and J by 5 bases, with 8 bases left in between. CDR1 is SEHNR, CDR2 FQNEAQ, per germline (reference sequence). The CDR3 coding sequence is TGTGCCAGCAGCTTGCGCATGGACGAGCAGTACTTC. Translation gives CASSLRMDEQYF.

The V and J genes are TRBV5-1 and TRBJ2-1, with D possibly TRBD2 on 6 matching bases. CDR3 size: 15 residues. The V end was cut by 7 bases, the J end by 6 bases, with 20 bases between. The germline V gene has CDR1 SGHRS and CDR2 YFSETQ. The CDR3 DNA reads TGCGCCAGCTTGAAGCGGGTGGAGATACCCAATGAGCAGTTCTTC. Its translation is CASLKRVEIPNEQFF.

The rearrangement links TRBV28 to TRBJ2-5, with a possible D match to TRBD1 (6 bases). Judging by the DNA end, TRBJ2-7 fits better; the J call may be wrong. This CDR3 contains 12 residues. Germline assignment: CDR1 MDHEN and CDR2 SYDVKM. Here the CDR3 DNA reads TGTGCCAGCAGTGAGGGGGTACACGAGCAGTACTTC. Its translation: CASSEGVHEQYF.

This clone was seen more than once but under ten times. The J gene is TRBJ1-1, the V gene TRBV28; D perhaps matches TRBD1 (5 bases). The germline V gene has CDR1 MDHEN and CDR2 SYDVKM. This CDR3 is 13 amino acids long. V lost 7 bases, J lost 6 bases, and 15 bases lay in between. DNA for the CDR3: TGTGCCAGCATCGGAGAGCCCAGGGCTGAAGCTTTCTTT. Encoded protein: CASIGEPRAEAFF.

The rearrangement joins TRBV27 to TRBJ2-7; a weak D match, TRBD2 (6 bases). Germline V CDR1 and CDR2: MNHEY, SMNVEV (reference sequence). V shed 2 bases and J shed 2 bases, with 7 bases lying between them. The CDR3 extends over 13 amino acids. CDR3 nucleotides: TGTGCCAGCAGTTTAGCGGGGCCCTACGAGCAGTACTTC. Translating it yields CASSLAGPYEQYF.

Concerning this clone itself: Compared with germline, one end of the junction differs, possibly owing to a read error. The V call is TRBV5-1, the J call TRBJ1-2, with 9 nucleotides matching TRBD1. CDR3 length: 13 amino acids. Germline V gene data show CDR1 as SGHRS and CDR2 as YFSETQ. CDR3 residues: CASSLGQGDGYPF. CDR3 nucleotides: TGCGCCAGCAGCTTGGGACAGGGGGATGGCTACCCCTTC.

The chain combines TRBV28 with TRBJ2-1; maybe TRBD1 (6 bases). The CDR3 contains 14 residues. Trimming left V 5 bases short and J 5 bases short, with 13 bases between. In germline, CDR1 is MDHEN, CDR2 SYDVKM. The CDR3 sequence is CASSPADRHNEQFF. The CDR3, as DNA: TGTGCCAGCAGTCCCGCCGACAGGCACAATGAGCAGTTCTTC.

This clone was detected only a few times. The chain uses TRBV4-1 and TRBJ2-1; weak D call: TRBD2 (5 bases). V was clipped by 3 bases and J by 8 bases, with 8 bases between them. The germline CDR1 and CDR2 sequences are MGHRA and YSYEKL. This CDR3 spans 12 amino acids. The CDR3 here is CASSQGGYEQFF. As DNA, the CDR3 is TGCGCCAGCAGCCAGGGCGGGTATGAGCAGTTCTTC.

V usage is TRBV9 and J usage is TRBJ2-5; tentatively, D is TRBD1 (6 bases). The CDR3 length is 15 residues. Between the trimmed V and J ends, which lost 3 bases and 4 bases, there was a span of 16 bases. In germline, CDR1 is SGDLS, CDR2 YYNGEE. Here the CDR3 reads CASSAGSRGGETQYF. The CDR3 DNA is TGTGCCAGCAGCGCGGGATCCAGGGGCGGAGAGACCCAGTACTTC. Based on the CDR3 plus reference TRBV9 and TRBJ2-5, the full variable domain is DSGVTQTPKHLITATGQRVTLRCSPRSGDLSVYWYQQSLDQGLQFLIQYYNGEERAKGNILERFSAQQFPDLHSELNLSSLELGDSALYFCASSAGSRGGETQYFGPGTRLLVL.

This clone occurred a few times. The CDR3 nucleotides read TGCGCCAGCAGCGTGGACAGTAACACTGAAGCTTTCTTT. It specifies CASSVDSNTEAFF. The rearrangement joins TRBV5-1 to TRBJ1-1, with D perhaps matching TRBD1 (6 bases). Trimming cost V 4 bases and J 2 bases, with 9 bases left between them. In germline, CDR1 is SGHRS, CDR2 YFSETQ. The CDR3 sequence is 13 residues long.

The chain recombines TRBV9 with TRBJ2-5; D gene ambiguous. V was clipped by 0 bases and J by 0 bases, with 12 bases between them. CDR3 length: 16 amino acids. The germline V gene encodes CDR1 SGDLS and CDR2 YYNGEE. CDR3 bases: TGTGCCAGCAGCGTAGGAGTCCGCAGGAACCAAGAGACCCAGTACTTC. Its protein is CASSVGVRRNQETQYF.

In this sample, this clone turned up once. The chain employs TRBV6-5 and TRBJ1-6; 7 bases align to TRBD1. This CDR3 region has 15 residues. Germline CDR1 is MNHEY and CDR2 is SVGAGI. Germline trimming cut 4 bases from V and 5 bases from J; bases unmatched to any gene: 5. The CDR3 DNA follows: TGTGCCAGCAGTTTCCACAGGGGTCATAATTCACCCCTCCACTTT. It is translated as CASSFHRGHNSPLHF.

This clone showed up just a few times. This rearrangement joins TRBV28 to TRBJ2-7; 8 nucleotides agree with TRBD1. Germline V CDR1 and CDR2: MDHEN, SYDVKM. V gave up 5 bases and J gave up 2 bases; unmatched junction bases: 8. This CDR3 has 15 amino acids. Here the CDR3 reads CASSRLTDRAYEQYF. CDR3 coding DNA: TGTGCCAGCAGTAGACTAACGGACAGGGCCTACGAGCAGTACTTC.

This clone has a handful of counts. The rearrangement joins TRBV7-2 to TRBJ2-3; 8 bases are shared with TRBD2. The CDR3 sequence is 15 residues long. The junction had 9 bases not matched to a gene; V was cut back by 6 bases and J by 4 bases. The germline gives CDR1 SGHTA, CDR2 FQGNSA. The CDR3 bases are TGTGCCAGCAGTTTCCGGGGGGGCCAGGCAGATACGCAGTATTTT. It codes for CASSFRGGQADTQYF.

The gene calls are TRBV30 and TRBJ2-3, with 8 positions matching TRBD1. The CDR3 spans 14 residues. V gave up 0 bases and J gave up 8 bases; unmatched junction bases: 7. The germline CDR1 and CDR2 sequences are GTSNPN and SVGIG (reference sequence). CDR3 residues: CAWSVGTGWSTQYF. The CDR3 bases are TGTGCCTGGAGTGTCGGGACAGGATGGAGTACGCAGTATTTT. Supplemented by reference TRBV30 and TRBJ2-3, the full variable domain reads SQTIHQWPATLVQPVGSPLSLECTVEGTSNPNLYWYRQAAGRGLQLLFYSVGIGQISSEVPQNLSASRPQDRQFILSSKKLLLSDSGFYLCAWSVGTGWSTQYFGPGTRLTVL.

The chain couples TRBV19 to TRBJ1-5, with D unresolved. Trimming removed 5 bases at V and 2 bases at J, with 13 bases between. Germline loops: CDR1 LNHDA, CDR2 SQIVND (reference sequence). This CDR3 region has 15 residues. CDR3 amino acids: CASSSGIRGNQPQHF. The DNA of the CDR3 is TGTGCCAGTAGTTCCGGGATTCGAGGCAATCAGCCCCAGCATTTT.

The gene calls are TRBV2 and TRBJ1-2, with D tentatively TRBD1 (6 bases). There are 14 residues in the CDR3. Deletions cut 0 bases from V and 7 bases from J, with 12 bases between. Per germline, CDR1 SNHLY and CDR2 FYNNEI. The CDR3 DNA reads TGTGCCAGCAGTGAAGCGCGGGGGCGGGGTGGCTACACCTTC. This sequence encodes CASSEARGRGGYTF. Based on the CDR3 plus reference TRBV2 and TRBJ1-2, the full variable domain is EPEVTQTPSHQVTQMGQEVILRCVPISNHLYFYWYRQILGQKVEFLVSFYNNEISEKSEIFDDQFSVERPDGSNFTLKIRSTKLEDSAMYFCASSEARGRGGYTFGSGTRLTVV.

This clone occurred once. As DNA, the CDR3 is TGTGCCAGCAGCTTCCCACTAGCGGGGCAAGAGACCCAGTACTTC. This translates into CASSFPLAGQETQYF. The chain carries TRBV7-9 and TRBJ2-5, with 10 bases matching TRBD2. Looked up from germline, CDR1 is SEHNR and CDR2 is FQNEAQ (reference sequence). This CDR3 spans 15 amino acids. V shed 3 bases and J 2 bases; nucleotides not matched to a gene: 3.

A few counts support this clone. V gene TRBV7-2 combines with J gene TRBJ2-1; TRBD2 matches 8 bases. CDR3 length: 15 amino acids. CDR1 is SGHTA and CDR2 is FQGNSA in the germline V gene. Trimming took 2 bases from V and 3 from J; bases not matched to a gene: 3. CDR3 loop: CASSLSGGFYNEQFF. The CDR3 DNA sequence: TGTGCCAGCAGCTTAAGCGGGGGTTTCTACAATGAGCAGTTCTTC.

This clone was counted between two and nine times. The chain carries TRBV5-1 and TRBJ1-6; 8 bases map to TRBD1. Germline CDR1 reads SGHRS; CDR2 reads YFSETQ. V was pared by 3 bases and J by 0 bases, with 8 bases of the junction left unmatched. The CDR3 length is 18 residues. Written as DNA, the CDR3 is TGCGCCAGCAGCTCCGGACAGGGAAGAAGCTCCTATAATTCACCCCTCCACTTT. This gives the protein CASSSGQGRSSYNSPLHF.

The chain combines TRBV30 with TRBJ1-1, with TRBD1 as a possible D gene (6 bases). The CDR3 runs 15 residues. Germline V lookup: CDR1 GTSNPN, CDR2 SVGIG (reference sequence). Trimming removed 1 base from V and 2 bases from J, with 14 bases in between. This chain's CDR3 is CAWSGDTGENTEAFF. The CDR3 DNA reads TGTGCCTGGAGTGGGGACACCGGGGAAAACACTGAAGCTTTCTTT.

CDR3 sequence reads: CASQTGGAGGLETQYF. DNA for the CDR3: TGTGCCAGCCAAACTGGAGGGGCGGGGGGGCTTGAGACCCAGTACTTC. The chain recombines TRBV5-4 with TRBJ2-5; 9 bases map to TRBD2. Germline assignment: CDR1 SGHNT and CDR2 YYREEE (reference sequence). This CDR3 contains 16 residues. The junction had 15 bases not matched to a gene; V was cut back by 7 bases and J by 5 bases. Supplemented by reference TRBV5-4 and TRBJ2-5, the full variable domain reads ETGVTQSPTHLIKTRGQQVTLRCSSQSGHNTVSWYQQALGQGPQFIFQYYREEENGRGNFPPRFSGLQFPNYSSELNVNALELDDSALYLCASQTGGAGGLETQYFGPGTRLLVL.